These 16 T cell receptor beta chains were sequenced from one sample in a study of blood T cell repertoires in COVID-19. The method was immunoSEQ multiplex PCR; TCRdb's version includes in-frame clones alone and lacks a portion of them. The sample has fewer than 250,000 clones, approximately 83% seen once. The specimen sequenced was PBMCs or T cells enriched from blood (not recorded which). These receptors were taken from a middle-aged woman with acute COVID-19.

The V gene is TRBV28, the J gene TRBJ1-1; no definite D call. The CDR3 covers 14 residues. V was trimmed by 6 bases and J by 7 bases, leaving 18 bases between them. Germline V gives CDR1 MDHEN, CDR2 SYDVKM. The CDR3 here is CASSPERYSNEAFF. The DNA of the CDR3 is TGTGCCAGCAGCCCTGAACGGTACTCCAATGAAGCTTTCTTT.

The V and J genes are TRBV4-1 and TRBJ2-1, with 8 positions matching TRBD2. Germline V lookup: CDR1 MGHRA, CDR2 YSYEKL. V dropped 0 bases and J dropped 4; count of bases not matched to a gene: 11. This CDR3 has 18 residues. In DNA form, the CDR3 reads TGCGCCAGCAGCCAAGATAATGGGGGACTAGGGCCATACAATGAGCAGTTCTTC. Protein sequence: CASSQDNGGLGPYNEQFF.

This chain uses TRBV28 with TRBJ1-6; D is undetermined. Germline CDR1 is MDHEN and CDR2 is SYDVKM. The CDR3 spans 12 residues. Between the trimmed V and J ends, which lost 2 bases and 10 bases, there was a span of 6 bases. DNA for the CDR3: TGTGCCAGCAGTTTAGTCCTCTCACCCCTCCACTTT. Its translation is CASSLVLSPLHF.

The chain couples TRBV5-8 to TRBJ2-7; D is undetermined. Germline V CDR1 and CDR2: SGHTS, YDEGEE. CDR3 length equals 14 residues. The V end lost 3 bases, the J end lost 4 bases, and 14 bases lay between the germline ends. The CDR3 DNA is TGTGCCAGCAGCTCCCCCCCGAGGATTTACGAGCAGTACTTC. This gives the protein CASSSPPRIYEQYF.

The rearrangement joins TRBV6-5 to TRBJ2-2; D possibly corresponds to TRBD1 (6 bases). The CDR3 has 15 amino acids. The ends were cut back, 3 bases at V and 6 bases at J, with 14 bases in the middle. Germline CDR1 MNHEY, CDR2 SVGAGI. The CDR3 here is CASSYGGRRSGELFF. The DNA for the CDR3 is TGTGCCAGCAGTTATGGGGGCCGTAGGTCCGGGGAGCTGTTTTTT.

The J gene is TRBJ1-3, the V gene TRBV28; 7 bases agree with TRBD1. The J segment lost 0 bases and the V segment lost 5 bases, leaving 1 base of the junction unmatched. Germline lookup yields CDR1 MDHEN and CDR2 SYDVKM. CDR3 length equals 14 residues. CDR3 protein: CASSRQGSGNTIYF. The CDR3, as DNA: TGTGCCAGCAGTCGACAGGGCTCTGGAAACACCATATATTTT.

The gene calls are TRBV4-1 and TRBJ2-3; D ambiguous. Germline CDR1 reads MGHRA; CDR2 reads YSYEKL. This CDR3 contains 14 residues. The V gene lost 0 bases and the J gene lost 5 bases, with 9 bases spanning the gap. CDR3 DNA sequence: TGCGCCAGCAGCCAAGATTCTACCATAGATACGCAGTATTTT. Encoded protein: CASSQDSTIDTQYF.

This clone was detected only a few times. The gene calls are TRBV4-3 and TRBJ1-4; D is unclear. Germline loops: CDR1 LGHNA, CDR2 YSLEER. V shed 8 bases and J shed 11 bases, with 15 bases lying between them. The CDR3 totals 12 residues. The CDR3: CASLDLGGKLFF. The DNA of the CDR3 is TGCGCCAGCCTCGATCTTGGAGGCAAACTGTTTTTT.

This chain joins TRBV28 and TRBJ1-6, with D maybe TRBD1 (5 bases). The CDR3 loop spans 14 amino acids. Germline V gives CDR1 MDHEN, CDR2 SYDVKM. Between the trimmed V and J ends, which lost 7 bases and 6 bases, there was a span of 13 bases. The CDR3 reads CASNPPDSNSPLHF. The CDR3 DNA sequence: TGTGCCAGCAATCCACCCGACAGTAATTCACCCCTCCACTTT.

J is TRBJ1-5 and V is TRBV18, with 10 bases matching TRBD1. This CDR3 has 15 residues. Trimming cost V 5 bases and J 2 bases; bases outside gene matches: 3. Per germline, CDR1 KGHSH and CDR2 LQKENI. The chain's CDR3 is CASSFGQGGNQPQHF. The CDR3 region has the DNA TGTGCCAGCTCATTCGGACAGGGGGGCAATCAGCCCCAGCATTTT.

The rearrangement uses TRBV29-1 and TRBJ2-7; 7 nucleotides agree with TRBD1. V gave up 5 bases and J gave up 5 bases; unmatched junction bases: 6. Germline assignment: CDR1 SQVTM and CDR2 ANQGSEA. The length of the CDR3 is 12 residues. The CDR3 protein is CSVRQGVHEQYF. The CDR3 nucleotides read TGCAGCGTTCGACAGGGCGTCCACGAGCAGTACTTC.

The V call is TRBV9, the J call TRBJ1-1; no firm D call. Germline loops: CDR1 SGDLS, CDR2 YYNGEE. The V and J ends lost 4 bases and 7 bases respectively, with 17 bases between them. CDR3 length: 14 amino acids. CDR3 in amino acids: CASSPRSWESEAFF. The CDR3 DNA follows: TGTGCCAGCAGCCCCCGTTCATGGGAGAGTGAAGCTTTCTTT.

This chain connects TRBV12-3 or TRBV12-4 to TRBJ2-7; D is undetermined. The CDR3 loop spans 11 amino acids. Trimming shortened V by 5 bases and J by 7 bases, and 9 bases separated the two germline ends. The CDR3, as DNA: TGTGCCAGCAGTCCATACATTGAGCAGTACTTC. It encodes CASSPYIEQYF.

The genes are TRBV24-1 and TRBJ1-2; tentatively, D is TRBD1 (6 bases). The ends were cut back, 3 bases at V and 7 bases at J, with 14 bases in the middle. CDR1 and CDR2 from the germline V gene are KGHDR and SFDVKD. The CDR3 extends over 14 amino acids. CDR3 loop: CATSDPTGSAGYTF. The CDR3 nucleotides read TGTGCCACCAGTGATCCCACAGGGTCGGCTGGCTACACCTTC.

The CDR3 sequence: CASSAAGTASYNEQFF. The DNA for the CDR3 is TGTGCCAGCAGCGCAGCCGGGACAGCCTCCTACAATGAGCAGTTCTTC. The chain links TRBV11-3 to TRBJ2-1; TRBD1 matches 7 bases. This CDR3 has 16 amino acids. With V trimmed by 5 bases and J by 0 bases, 7 bases remained unmatched. Germline lookup yields CDR1 SGHNT and CDR2 YENEEA.

The count of this clone is one. The rearrangement uses TRBV30 and TRBJ2-5, with 8 bases aligning to TRBD2. J lost 4 bases, V lost 4 bases, and 8 bases had no gene match. The CDR3 consists of 14 residues. Germline lookup yields CDR1 GTSNPN and CDR2 SVGIG (reference sequence). The CDR3 DNA follows: TGTGCCTGGATGAGCGGGAGTGGGGGAGAGACCCAGTACTTC. It yields the protein CAWMSGSGGETQYF.